This TCR beta chain emerged from a study of blood T cell repertoires in COVID-19. Study-wide background: Samples representing acute and convalescent COVID-19 were sourced from the United States, Italy and Spain.

There are a few counts of this clone. Additional DNA sequences in this sample encode the identical CDR3. V lost 6 bases, J lost 8 bases, and 6 bases stayed unmatched. This CDR3 has 13 residues. Germline V gene data show CDR1 as SNHLY and CDR2 as FYNNEI. Profiling relied on immunoSEQ multiplex PCR, and the TCRdb table lists in-frame clones only, not all of them. The repertoire has about 150,000 clones, roughly 83% of them found once; the top ten carry about 29%. Sequenced material: peripheral blood. The receptor comes from a woman aged 60-70 years with acute or convalescent COVID-19. The rearrangement links TRBV2 to TRBJ1-2, with 10 bases that match TRBD1. The CDR3 sequence: CASRRDRGLGYTF. The CDR3 DNA sequence: TGTGCCAGCAGGAGAGACAGGGGGCTAGGCTACACCTTC.